This record concerns one T cell receptor (beta chain) sequence. The target of this receptor is not known. Base qualities are missing; no much larger clone stands one base away. The data were taken from a study of blood T cell repertoires in COVID-19 (dated by TCRdb to 2019 to 2021). Looking at the study overall: The collaborator samples originated in the United States, Italy and Spain and spanned the acute and convalescent phases of COVID-19. The material from the prospective study consisted of cDNA or gDNA derived from T cells, B-cell-depleted T cells, or PBMCs. The dataset comprised deeply sampled blood TCRbeta repertoires from subjects exposed to, actively infected with, or recovered from COVID-19. The repertoires were released in a freely available public database intended as a resource for research on the immune response to SARS-CoV-2. The samples were drawn from two sources: the first 160 participants of the ongoing ImmuneRACE study, and 1,000 to 1,500 subjects contributed by 6 global collaborators. Nearly every sample came with metadata listing a de-identified subject ID, COVID-19 status, age in years and sex. HLA class I and class II types, where available, came from metadata supplied by the sample provider rather than from assay-based typing.

In the prospective study, participants were about 18 to 89 years old, resided in 20 to 30 geographic areas of the United States, and were enrolled through a virtual design. Cohort assignment in the prospective study relied on participant-reported clinical history from a screening survey and a study questionnaire. Recovered participants in ImmuneRACE Cohort 3 were defined as having two consecutive negative NP/OP PCR tests, clearance from a healthcare professional, or resolution of symptoms. In the prospective study, mobile phlebotomists collected whole blood, serum and a nasopharyngeal or oropharyngeal swab from each participant. Prospective study participants could optionally give additional blood draws and questionnaires over an approximately two-month period. Before DNA extraction, blood samples from the prospective study were shipped at room temperature or frozen. Taken from the germline V gene, the CDR1 and CDR2 loops are LGHNA and YNFKEQ. The CDR3 runs 15 amino acids, cysteine and phenylalanine included. This entry keeps only the CDR3 DNA: 45 bases, framed from base 1. V is cut by 0 bases and J by 3 bases, and the space between the germline ends is 6 bases.

TCRbeta CDR3 regions were amplified from genomic DNA using the immunoSEQ Assay, a bias-controlled multiplex PCR. In the authors' own workflow: Within the assay, amplification of reference gene primers was used to estimate how many nucleated cells each sample contained. Sequence reads were collapsed and filtered to measure the absolute abundance of every unique TCRbeta CDR3 rearrangement. For each sample, productive Simpson clonality was calculated as the square root of Simpson's diversity index across productive rearrangements. TCRdb stores this immuneACCESS table with in-frame sequences only. Part of the clones is absent; in the studies checked, under half of the shortfall reflects unresolved V genes, and no reason is known for the rest. D and trimming come from the DNA, and the V and J calls and clone size come from that table. Present in this sample are over 150,000 clones, roughly 80% of which were seen just once. 12% of the sample is taken by the ten largest.

Overall study outcomes, separate from this receptor: How much clinical and demographic metadata was included differed by source and by participant, and the metadata was provided uncurated.

The rearranged chain carries TRBV4-2 and TRBJ2-6; a tentative D call is TRBD1 (6 bases match). The sample consisted of PBMCs or T cells enriched from blood (not recorded which). The sequence derives from a man aged 35 to 55 who had recovered from COVID-19. The DNA sequence reads TGTGCCAGCAGCCAAGACAGGGGTGGGGCCAACGTCCTGACTTTC. This gives the protein CASSQDRGGANVLTF.